The 2 T cell receptor beta chains in this list originate from one sample, sequenced in a study of cytomegalovirus exposure and HLA in healthy donors. The PCR employed 60 Vbeta primers together with 13 Jbeta primers. This table comes from immunoSEQ multiplex PCR, and its TCRdb copy is limited to in-frame clones, with some not included. Of 150,000 to 200,000 clones listed, more than 80% are singletons. Input material: PBMCs. Receptor source: a man in his late teens or twenties in good health and CMV-seronegative.

The rearrangement uses TRBV18 and TRBJ1-5; 8 bases agree with TRBD1. Germline CDR1 KGHSH, CDR2 LQKENI. This CDR3 is built from 15 residues. Unmatched junction bases numbered 1, after V lost 3 bases and J lost 0 bases. CDR3 DNA sequence: TGTGCCAGCTCACCGGGGACAGGTAGCAATCAGCCCCAGCATTTT. Its protein is CASSPGTGSNQPQHF. Based on the CDR3 plus reference TRBV18 and TRBJ1-5, the full variable domain is NAGVMQNPRHLVRRRGQEARLRCSPMKGHSHVYWYRQLPEEGLKFMVYLQKENIIDESGMPKERFSAEFPKEGPSILRIQQVVRGDSAAYFCASSPGTGSNQPQHFGDGTRLSIL.

The chain combines TRBV4-3 with TRBJ2-3; possible D gene TRBD1, 6 bases. The germline gives CDR1 LGHNA, CDR2 YSLEER. The CDR3 contains 16 residues. Trimming removed 4 bases at V and 4 bases at J, with 18 bases between. The CDR3 DNA reads as TGCGCCAGCAGCCCCGACAGGATGATGGGGGCAGATACGCAGTATTTT. Translated: CASSPDRMMGADTQYF.